A selection of T cell receptor beta chains follows, all from one sample in a study of Graves' ophthalmopathy and Graves' hyperthyroidism. TCRdb reprocessed the multiplex PCR reads with MiXCR, giving one entry per CDR3 protein. In the table there are about 620,000 distinct CDR3 sequences, 20% to 25% of which are singletons. The sequenced sample was peripheral blood. The receptors were gathered from a woman between 18 and 30 years old with stable Graves' hyperthyroidism. Some clones in this sample may be carry-over from other donors' samples. Both conserved end residues are part of each CDR3. A D gene is named only where the DNA matches it firmly. The size field is filled for only some rows; it gives once, few, many or a size class.

V: TRBV9; D: .; length: 13; size: .; J: TRBJ1-2; DNA: TGTGCCAGCAGCGTAGCTCAGAACTATGGCTACACCTTC; CDR3: CASSVAQNYGYTF
V: TRBV6-1; D: TRBD2; length: 13; size: many; J: TRBJ2-5; DNA: TGTGCCAGCAGTCGAGGGAGGGGAGAGACCCAGTACTTC; CDR3: CASSRGRGETQYF
V: TRBV28; D: .; length: 17; size: once; J: TRBJ1-5; DNA: TGTGCCAGCAGTTCCCCTCTTAGGAGGGGGTGGGATCAGCCCCAGCATTTT; CDR3: CASSSPLRRGWDQPQHF
V: TRBV11-2; D: TRBD1; length: 16; size: few; J: TRBJ1-5; DNA: TGTGCCAGCAGCTTAAAAATTTCGGCAGGGGGTCAGCCCCAGCATTTT; CDR3: CASSLKISAGGQPQHF
V: TRBV6-5; D: .; length: 15; size: many; J: TRBJ1-3; DNA: TGTGCCAGCAGTTACTCAAGGAGCGGAGGAAACACCATATATTTT; CDR3: CASSYSRSGGNTIYF
V: TRBV20-1; D: .; length: 11; size: many; J: TRBJ2-7; DNA: TGCAGTGAGCGCCACCGGGACGAGCAGTACTTC; CDR3: CSERHRDEQYF
V: TRBV20-1; D: .; length: 13; size: .; J: TRBJ2-7; DNA: TGCAGTGCTAGGGTCGGAGGGGGCTACGGGCAGTACTTC; CDR3: CSARVGGGYGQYF
V: TRBV5-1; D: .; length: 14; size: many; J: TRBJ2-2; DNA: TGCGCCAGCAGTGGACAATCTAGCACCGGGGAGCTGTTTTTT; CDR3: CASSGQSSTGELFF
V: TRBV19; D: .; length: 14; size: many; J: TRBJ2-7; DNA: TGTGCCAGTAGTAGGGCCGGGGCAAACTACGAGCAGTACTTC; CDR3: CASSRAGANYEQYF
V: TRBV9; D: .; length: 16; size: many; J: TRBJ1-1; DNA: TGTGCCAGCAGCCCAGAGGGGGGCGCCCCGGACACTGAAGCTTTCTTT; CDR3: CASSPEGGAPDTEAFF
V: TRBV28; D: TRBD2; length: 18; size: many; J: TRBJ2-4; DNA: TGTGCCAGCAGTTTTCTGACTAGCGGGAGTGAGGCTCGGAACATTCAGTACTTC; CDR3: CASSFLTSGSEARNIQYF
V: TRBV18; D: .; length: 15; size: many; J: TRBJ2-5; DNA: TGTGCCAGCTCACCAGGGGTAGCGGCACAAGAGACCCAGTACTTC; CDR3: CASSPGVAAQETQYF
V: TRBV5-1; D: .; length: 14; size: many; J: TRBJ1-2; DNA: TGCGCCAGCAGCTTGACGAGGGGTGGCTATGGCTACACCTTC; CDR3: CASSLTRGGYGYTF
V: TRBV11-1; D: TRBD1; length: 16; size: few; J: TRBJ2-2; DNA: TGTGCCAGCAGCCAGAGGGGACAGGGAAAGGCCGGGGAGCTGTTTTTT; CDR3: CASSQRGQGKAGELFF
V: TRBV10-3; D: .; length: 17; size: .; J: TRBJ1-2; DNA: TGTGCCATCAGGAGGCATCCCGTGGACACAATTAACTATGGCTACACCTTC; CDR3: CAIRRHPVDTINYGYTF
V: TRBV27; D: .; length: 16; size: many; J: TRBJ1-5; DNA: TGTGCCAGCAGTTTATGGCAGGGGACGGGCAATCAGCCCCAGCATTTT; CDR3: CASSLWQGTGNQPQHF
V: TRBV20-1; D: .; length: 10; size: many; J: TRBJ2-2; DNA: TGCAGTGCCCTCCACGGGGAGCTGTTTTTT; CDR3: CSALHGELFF
V: TRBV27; D: .; length: 15; size: .; J: TRBJ2-2; DNA: TGTGCCAGCAGTTCCGGGGGTTCGAACACCGGGGAGCTGTTTTTT; CDR3: CASSSGGSNTGELFF
V: TRBV20-1; D: TRBD1; length: 16; size: many; J: TRBJ2-6; DNA: TGCAGTGCTATTGGGACAGGGCAACCCGGGGCCAACGTCCTGACTTTC; CDR3: CSAIGTGQPGANVLTF
V: TRBV7-9; D: .; length: 14; size: many; J: TRBJ1-5; DNA: TGTGCCAGCACGAAACAGGGTCGCAATCAGCCCCAGCATTTT; CDR3: CASTKQGRNQPQHF
V: TRBV20-1; D: TRBD1; length: 13; size: few; J: TRBJ1-6; DNA: TGCAGTGCTAGTCGGGACAGGCGGACACCCCTCCACTTT; CDR3: CSASRDRRTPLHF
V: TRBV12-3/TRBV12-4; D: .; length: 13; size: .; J: TRBJ1-2; DNA: TGTGCCAGCACTGAGGACAGCCCTAGGGGCTACACCTTC; CDR3: CASTEDSPRGYTF
V: TRBV10-2; D: .; length: 16; size: few; J: TRBJ1-6; DNA: TGCGCCAGCAGTGAGTGGTCGCATCCGAGCAATTCACCCCTCCACTTT; CDR3: CASSEWSHPSNSPLHF
V: TRBV28; D: .; length: 12; size: many; J: TRBJ1-2; DNA: TGTGCCAGCCGGGACGTTGACTATGGCTACACCTTC; CDR3: CASRDVDYGYTF
V: TRBV7-9; D: TRBD1; length: 15; size: few; J: TRBJ2-7; DNA: TGTGCCAGCAGCTCAGACCGGGACAGGTATTACGAGCAGTACTTC; CDR3: CASSSDRDRYYEQYF
V: TRBV18; D: .; length: 16; size: .; J: TRBJ1-5; DNA: TGTGCCAGCTCAGCCACCCAGGGCAATGTGGTTGGGCCCCAGCATTTT; CDR3: CASSATQGNVVGPQHF
V: TRBV9; D: .; length: 17; size: many; J: TRBJ2-2; DNA: TGTGCCAGCAGCGTAGCGTCGGGACATACGAACACCGGGGAGCTGTTTTTT; CDR3: CASSVASGHTNTGELFF
V: TRBV5-1; D: TRBD1; length: 14; size: many; J: TRBJ2-5; DNA: TGCGCCAGCAGCTTGGAGGACAGGGAAGAGACCCAGTACTTC; CDR3: CASSLEDREETQYF
V: TRBV12-3/TRBV12-4; D: TRBD1; length: 15; size: many; J: TRBJ2-2; DNA: TGTGCCAGCATCCCGGGACAGGGGTACACCGGGGAGCTGTTTTTT; CDR3: CASIPGQGYTGELFF
V: TRBV13; D: .; length: 16; size: many; J: TRBJ1-2; DNA: TGTGCCAGCAGCTTAGGCTCGGCAGGCCTTAACTATGGCTACACCTTC; CDR3: CASSLGSAGLNYGYTF
V: TRBV18; D: .; length: 15; size: many; J: TRBJ1-6; DNA: TGTGCCAGCTCACCGGGACACTTCTATAATTCACCCCTCCACTTT; CDR3: CASSPGHFYNSPLHF
V: TRBV20-1; D: .; length: 11; size: .; J: TRBJ1-1; DNA: TGCAGTTGGAGGGAGAACACTGAAGCTTTCTTT; CDR3: CSWRENTEAFF
V: TRBV6-5; D: .; length: 14; size: many; J: TRBJ1-1; DNA: TGTGCCAGCAGTCCTCAACGGGGGAACACTGAAGCTTTCTTT; CDR3: CASSPQRGNTEAFF
V: TRBV27; D: .; length: 15; size: many; J: TRBJ1-1; DNA: TGTGCCAGCAGTTTAGCCCCGACTATGAACACTGAAGCTTTCTTT; CDR3: CASSLAPTMNTEAFF
V: TRBV12-3/TRBV12-4; D: .; length: 14; size: .; J: TRBJ2-7; DNA: TGTGCCAGCAGGCCGGGGCTCGGCGAGTACGAGCAGTACTTC; CDR3: CASRPGLGEYEQYF
V: TRBV6-1; D: .; length: 16; size: many; J: TRBJ1-3; DNA: TGTGCCAGCAGTGAAGTAGTAACAGGTGGTCTTGACACCATATATTTT; CDR3: CASSEVVTGGLDTIYF
V: TRBV5-1; D: .; length: 13; size: many; J: TRBJ1-1; DNA: TGCGCCAGCAGCTTTACTTCTTTGGCTGAAGCTTTCTTT; CDR3: CASSFTSLAEAFF
V: TRBV6-2/TRBV6-3; D: .; length: 14; size: .; J: TRBJ2-7; DNA: TGTGCCAGCAGTTACGGCCGGATCTCCTACGAGCAGTACTTC; CDR3: CASSYGRISYEQYF
V: TRBV6-5; D: .; length: 13; size: many; J: TRBJ2-7; DNA: TGTGCCAGCAGTTACCCCCACTCCTACGAGCAGTACTTC; CDR3: CASSYPHSYEQYF